This T cell receptor (beta chain) comes out of a study of breast tumors, draining lymph nodes, adjacent tissues. General study points: Tumors had less TCR diversity than lymph nodes, more than nontumor tissue. Compared with basal-like, luminal-like tumors shared significantly more repertoire with nontumor tissue.

Germline V lookup: CDR1 LGHNA, CDR2 YSLEER. The CDR3 is 15 amino acids. With 1 base clipped from V and 6 bases from J, the junction kept 3 bases outside the gene matches. Breast cancer patients provided tissue from their axillary draining lymph nodes. One entry per CDR3 protein results from TCRdb running MiXCR on the multiplex PCR reads. The data show approximately 210,000 distinct CDR3 sequences, with under 40% seen just once and over 3.5% held by the top ten. At least ten counts were recorded for this clonotype. Antigen: not known. This TCR came from a female donor with breast cancer. Some clones in this sample may be carry-over from other donors' samples. The rearrangement uses TRBV4-3 and TRBJ2-1; 10 bases agree with TRBD2. Sequenced input: axillary lymph node tissue. CDR3 loop: CASSQGLAGVNEQFF. In nucleotides, the CDR3 is TGCGCCAGCAGCCAAGGGCTAGCGGGGGTCAATGAGCAGTTCTTC.